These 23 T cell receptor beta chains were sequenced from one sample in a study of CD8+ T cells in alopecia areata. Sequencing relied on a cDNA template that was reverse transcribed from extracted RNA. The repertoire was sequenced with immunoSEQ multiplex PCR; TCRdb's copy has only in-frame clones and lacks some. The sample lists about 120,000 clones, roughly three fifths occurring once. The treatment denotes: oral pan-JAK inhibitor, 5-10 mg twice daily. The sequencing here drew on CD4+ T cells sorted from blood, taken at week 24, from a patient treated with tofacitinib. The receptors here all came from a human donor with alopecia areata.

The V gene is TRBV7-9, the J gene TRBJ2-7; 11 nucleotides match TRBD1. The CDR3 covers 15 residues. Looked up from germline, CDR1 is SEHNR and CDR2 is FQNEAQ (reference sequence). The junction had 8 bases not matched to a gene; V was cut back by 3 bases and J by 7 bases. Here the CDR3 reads CASSLGGQGAGEQYF. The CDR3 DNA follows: TGTGCCAGCAGCTTGGGCGGACAGGGGGCAGGGGAGCAGTACTTC.

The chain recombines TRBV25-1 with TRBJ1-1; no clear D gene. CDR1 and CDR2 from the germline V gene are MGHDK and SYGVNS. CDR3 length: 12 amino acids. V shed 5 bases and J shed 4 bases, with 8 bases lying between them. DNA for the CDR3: TGTGCCAGCAGTCTTGGGCCCACTGAAGCTTTCTTT. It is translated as CASSLGPTEAFF.

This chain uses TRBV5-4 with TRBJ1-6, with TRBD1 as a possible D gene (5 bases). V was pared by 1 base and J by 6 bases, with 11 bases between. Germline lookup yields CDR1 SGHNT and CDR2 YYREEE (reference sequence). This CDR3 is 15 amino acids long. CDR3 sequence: CASSLQSGGNSPLHF. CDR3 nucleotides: TGTGCCAGCAGCTTGCAGTCTGGGGGTAATTCACCCCTCCACTTT.

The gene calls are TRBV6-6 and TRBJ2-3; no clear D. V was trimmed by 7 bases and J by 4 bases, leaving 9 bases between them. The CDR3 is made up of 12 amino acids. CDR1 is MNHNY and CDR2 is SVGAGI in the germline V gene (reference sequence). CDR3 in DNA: TGTGCCAGCACTCGCCGCGCAGATACGCAGTATTTT. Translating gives CASTRRADTQYF.

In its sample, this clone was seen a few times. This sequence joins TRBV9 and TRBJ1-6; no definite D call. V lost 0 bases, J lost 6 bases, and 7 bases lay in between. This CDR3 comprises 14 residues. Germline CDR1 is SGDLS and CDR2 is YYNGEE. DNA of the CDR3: TGTGCCAGCAGCGTAGGACCGCTTAATTCACCCCTCCACTTT. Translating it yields CASSVGPLNSPLHF.

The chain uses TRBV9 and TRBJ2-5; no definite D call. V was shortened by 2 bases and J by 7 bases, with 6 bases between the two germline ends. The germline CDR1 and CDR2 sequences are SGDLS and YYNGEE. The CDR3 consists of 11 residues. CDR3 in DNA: TGTGCCAGCAGCGTCGACGGGACCCAGTACTTC. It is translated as CASSVDGTQYF.

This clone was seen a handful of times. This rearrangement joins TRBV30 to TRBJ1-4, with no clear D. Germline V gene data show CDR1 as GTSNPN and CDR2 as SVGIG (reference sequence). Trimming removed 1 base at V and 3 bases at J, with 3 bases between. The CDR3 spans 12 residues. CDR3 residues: CAWSGPNEKLFF. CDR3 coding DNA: TGTGCCTGGAGTGGGCCTAATGAAAAACTGTTTTTT.

The CDR3 DNA follows: TGTGCCTGGAGCCCCGGCCTCTATGGCTACACCTTC. Translated, it gives CAWSPGLYGYTF. The chain uses TRBV30 and TRBJ1-2, with D unclear. Germline loops: CDR1 GTSNPN, CDR2 SVGIG (reference sequence). The germline V and J ends were trimmed by 3 bases and 4 bases, with 9 bases remaining between them. This CDR3 region has 12 residues. Supplemented by reference TRBV30 and TRBJ1-2, the full variable domain reads SQTIHQWPATLVQPVGSPLSLECTVEGTSNPNLYWYRQAAGRGLQLLFYSVGIGQISSEVPQNLSASRPQDRQFILSSKKLLLSDSGFYLCAWSPGLYGYTFGSGTRLTVV.

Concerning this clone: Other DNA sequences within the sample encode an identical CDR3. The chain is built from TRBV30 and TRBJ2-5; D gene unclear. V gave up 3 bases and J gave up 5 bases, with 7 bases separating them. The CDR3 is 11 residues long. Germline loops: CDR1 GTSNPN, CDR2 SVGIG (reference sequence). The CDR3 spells CAWSSAETQYF. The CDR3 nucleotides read TGTGCCTGGAGCTCGGCGGAGACCCAGTACTTC.

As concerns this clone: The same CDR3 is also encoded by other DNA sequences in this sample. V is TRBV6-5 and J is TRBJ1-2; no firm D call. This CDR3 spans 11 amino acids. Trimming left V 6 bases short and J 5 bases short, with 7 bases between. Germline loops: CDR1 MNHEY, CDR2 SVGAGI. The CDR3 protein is CASSRGYGYTF. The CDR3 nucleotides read TGTGCCAGCAGCCGAGGGTATGGCTACACCTTC.

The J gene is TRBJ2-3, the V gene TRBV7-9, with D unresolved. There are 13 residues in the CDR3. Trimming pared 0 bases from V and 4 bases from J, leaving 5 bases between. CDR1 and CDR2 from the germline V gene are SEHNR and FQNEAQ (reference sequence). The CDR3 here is CASSLALADTQYF. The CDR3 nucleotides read TGTGCCAGCAGCTTAGCGTTGGCAGATACGCAGTATTTT.

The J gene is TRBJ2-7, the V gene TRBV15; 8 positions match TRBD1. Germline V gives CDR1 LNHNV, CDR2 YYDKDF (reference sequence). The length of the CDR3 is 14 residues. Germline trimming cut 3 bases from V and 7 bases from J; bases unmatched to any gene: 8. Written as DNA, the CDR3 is TGTGCCACCAGCAGGAACCAGGGGGCGGGTGAGCAGTACTTC. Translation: CATSRNQGAGEQYF.

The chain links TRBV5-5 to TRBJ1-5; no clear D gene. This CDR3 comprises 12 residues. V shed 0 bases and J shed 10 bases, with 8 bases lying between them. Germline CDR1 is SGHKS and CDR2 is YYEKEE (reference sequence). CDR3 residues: CASSLEGAPQHF. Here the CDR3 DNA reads TGTGCCAGCAGCTTGGAGGGCGCACCCCAGCATTTT.

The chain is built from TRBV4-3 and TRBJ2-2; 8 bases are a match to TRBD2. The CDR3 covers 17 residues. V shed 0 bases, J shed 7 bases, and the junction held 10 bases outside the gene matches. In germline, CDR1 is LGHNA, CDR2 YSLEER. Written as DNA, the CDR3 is TGCGCCAGCAGCCAAGATGTTGGGACTAGAGGTGGCGGGGAGCTGTTTTTT. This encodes CASSQDVGTRGGGELFF.

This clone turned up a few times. CDR3 sequence: CASSSSGSETQYF. The CDR3 region has the DNA TGCGCCAGCAGCAGCTCAGGGTCAGAGACCCAGTACTTC. This rearrangement joins TRBV4-1 to TRBJ2-5, with D possibly TRBD1 on 5 matching bases. Germline assignment: CDR1 MGHRA and CDR2 YSYEKL. Trimming took off 5 bases at V and 4 bases at J, with 11 bases between the two ends. The length of the CDR3 is 13 residues.

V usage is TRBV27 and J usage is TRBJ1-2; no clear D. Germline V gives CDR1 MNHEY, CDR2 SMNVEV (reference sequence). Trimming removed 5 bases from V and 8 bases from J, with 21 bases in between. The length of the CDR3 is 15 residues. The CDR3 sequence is CASSPASTRFDGYTF. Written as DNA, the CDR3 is TGTGCCAGCAGTCCTGCTTCGACGCGTTTCGACGGCTACACCTTC.

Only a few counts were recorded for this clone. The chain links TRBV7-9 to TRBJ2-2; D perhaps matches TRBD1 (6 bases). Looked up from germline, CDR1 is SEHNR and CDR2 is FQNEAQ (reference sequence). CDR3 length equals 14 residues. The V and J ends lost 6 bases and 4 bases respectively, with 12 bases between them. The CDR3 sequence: CASSRDTLTGELFF. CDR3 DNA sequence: TGTGCCAGCAGTCGGGACACCCTCACCGGGGAGCTGTTTTTT.

The CDR3 coding sequence is TGTGCCAGCCCTAAAGGGACTAGCAATACCTACGAGCAGTACTTC. The encoded protein is CASPKGTSNTYEQYF. The V gene is TRBV2, the J gene TRBJ2-7; TRBD2 agrees at 9 bases. V lost 8 bases, J lost 2 bases, and 10 bases stayed unmatched. CDR3 size: 15 residues. Per the germline V gene, CDR1 is SNHLY and CDR2 is FYNNEI.

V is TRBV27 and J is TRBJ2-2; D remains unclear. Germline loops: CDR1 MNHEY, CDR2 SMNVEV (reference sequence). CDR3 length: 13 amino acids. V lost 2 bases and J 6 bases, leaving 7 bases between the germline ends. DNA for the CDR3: TGTGCCAGCAGTTTAGTTAGGTCCGGGGAGCTGTTTTTT. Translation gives CASSLVRSGELFF.

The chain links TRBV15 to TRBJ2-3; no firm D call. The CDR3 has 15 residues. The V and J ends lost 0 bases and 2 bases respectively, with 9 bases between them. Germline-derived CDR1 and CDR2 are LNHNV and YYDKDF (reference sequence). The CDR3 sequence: CATSRDIGTTDTQYF. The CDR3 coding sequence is TGTGCCACCAGCAGAGATATAGGCACCACAGATACGCAGTATTTT. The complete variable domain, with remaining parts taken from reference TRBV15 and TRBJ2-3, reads DAMVIQNPRYQVTQFGKPVTLSCSQTLNHNVMYWYQQKSSQAPKLLFHYYDKDFNNEADTPDNFQSRRPNTSFCFLDIRSPGLGDTAMYLCATSRDIGTTDTQYFGPGTRLTVL.

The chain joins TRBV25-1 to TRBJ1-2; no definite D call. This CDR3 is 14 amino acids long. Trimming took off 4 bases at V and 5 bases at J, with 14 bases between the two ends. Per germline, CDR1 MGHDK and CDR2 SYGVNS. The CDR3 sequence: CASSGGGNPYGYTF. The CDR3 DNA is TGTGCCAGCAGTGGGGGAGGGAACCCTTATGGCTACACCTTC.

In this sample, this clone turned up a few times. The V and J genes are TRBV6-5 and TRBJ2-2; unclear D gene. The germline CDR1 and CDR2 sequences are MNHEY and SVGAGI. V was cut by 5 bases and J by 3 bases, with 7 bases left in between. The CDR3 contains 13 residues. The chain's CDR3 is CASSPLYTGELFF. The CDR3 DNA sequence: TGTGCCAGCAGTCCTCTGTACACCGGGGAGCTGTTTTTT.

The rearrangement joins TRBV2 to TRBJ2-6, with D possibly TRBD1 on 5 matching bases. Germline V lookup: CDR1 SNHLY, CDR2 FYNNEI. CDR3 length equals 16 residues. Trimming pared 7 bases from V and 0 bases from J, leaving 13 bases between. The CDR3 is CASKGGHLSGANVLTF. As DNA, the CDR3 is TGTGCCAGCAAGGGTGGACACCTCTCTGGGGCCAACGTCCTGACTTTC.